What follows is one T cell receptor (beta chain) and its context. From the germline J gene comes the end of the CDR3, since the read stops 3 residues before it. This CDR3 comprises 12 residues. Germline V gene data show CDR1 as WNHNN and CDR2 as SYGVQD (reference sequence). Trimming removed 8 bases at V and 2 bases at J, with 9 bases between. Some clones are missing from TCRdb's copy, which holds only in-frame ones; the method was immunoSEQ multiplex PCR. The sample's table shows roughly 47,000 clones. The data derive from a study of T cells in women clearing cervical HPV infection. This rearrangement joins TRBV10-1 to TRBJ1-2, with a possible D match to TRBD1 (5 bases). The material sequenced was blood buffy coat. This clonotype was obtained from a woman between 18 and 70 years old with a cervical HPV16 infection that either progressed to CIN3+ or cleared (not recorded which). The sequenced part of the CDR3 DNA is TGCGCCAGCCAGGGATACAACTATGGC. Protein product: CASQGYNYG. In full, the CDR3 reads CASQGYNYGYTF.